This T cell receptor beta chain was sequenced in a study of T cell responses to AZD1222 COVID-19 vaccine. The CDR3 is 14 amino acids. Germline CDR1 is MNHEY and CDR2 is SMNVEV (reference sequence). J gave up 3 bases and V 0 bases, and 2 bases lay outside the gene matches. Libraries were prepared by immunoSEQ multiplex PCR; TCRdb keeps only in-frame clonotypes and omits some of them. The sample lists approximately 100,000 clones, roughly nine tenths occurring once. The chain is built from TRBV27 and TRBJ2-7; the match to TRBD2 covers 7 bases. Sequencing was performed on peripheral blood, taken 28 days after the second AZD1222 dose. This receptor was identified in an adult who received the AZD1222 COVID-19 vaccine. CDR3: CASSLSAGVYEQYF. The CDR3 nucleotides read TGTGCCAGCAGTTTATCGGCGGGGGTCTACGAGCAGTACTTC.